This T cell receptor beta chain was recorded in a study of response to subunit inactivated influenza vaccine. Ten or more counts support this clonotype. As yet, its antigen is unknown. TCRdb passed the RT-PCR reads through MiXCR, listing each CDR3 protein once. The sample lists 550,000 to 650,000 distinct CDR3 sequences, approximately 12% occurring once. This CDR3 region has 14 residues. Germline V gene lookup returns CDR1 DFQATT and CDR2 SNEGSKA (reference sequence). Trimming removed 3 bases from V and 4 bases from J; junction bases left unmatched: 0. Study results and limitations: Authors suggested each seasonal influenza vaccination recruits few new T cells.

Sequenced here: PBMCs from blood, sampled on the day of vaccination. The chain combines TRBV20-1 with TRBJ2-1; TRBD2 matches 13 bases. The TCR comes from a man aged 50-59 years who received an inactivated influenza vaccine. In DNA form, the CDR3 reads TGCAGTGCTAGGGGACTAGCGGGATACAATGAGCAGTTCTTC. Translation: CSARGLAGYNEQFF.